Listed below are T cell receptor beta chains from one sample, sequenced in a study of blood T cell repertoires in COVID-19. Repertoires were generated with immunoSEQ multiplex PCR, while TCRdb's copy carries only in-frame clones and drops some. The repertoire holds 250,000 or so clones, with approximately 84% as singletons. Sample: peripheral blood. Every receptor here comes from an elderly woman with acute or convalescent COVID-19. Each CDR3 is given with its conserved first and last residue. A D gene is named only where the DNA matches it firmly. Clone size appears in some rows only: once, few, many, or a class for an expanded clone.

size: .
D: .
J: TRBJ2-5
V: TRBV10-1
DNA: TGCGCCACCATTTCTAGCGACCAAGAGACCCAGTACTTC
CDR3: CATISSDQETQYF

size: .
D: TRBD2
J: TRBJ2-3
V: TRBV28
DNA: TGTGCCAGCAGTTATAGCGGGACGAGCACAGATACGCAGTATTTT
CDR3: CASSYSGTSTDTQYF

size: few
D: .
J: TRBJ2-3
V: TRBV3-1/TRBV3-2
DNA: TGTGCCAGCAGCCTGGAGCCCGGGGATACGCAGTATTTT
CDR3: CASSLEPGDTQYF

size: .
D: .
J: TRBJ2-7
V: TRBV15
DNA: TGTGCCACCAGCAGGGGACTCGGCAGTCCCTACGAGCAGTACTTC
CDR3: CATSRGLGSPYEQYF

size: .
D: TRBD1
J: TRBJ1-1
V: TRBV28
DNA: TGTGCCAGCAGGACCGGGACAGGAAGTGAAGCTTTCTTT
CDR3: CASRTGTGSEAFF

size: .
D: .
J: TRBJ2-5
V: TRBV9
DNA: TGTGCCAGCAGCGTAGGTAGGGGACAAGAGACCCAGTACTTC
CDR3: CASSVGRGQETQYF

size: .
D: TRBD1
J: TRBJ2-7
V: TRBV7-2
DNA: TGTGCCAGCAGCTTACGGGTTGGACAGGACAACTCCTACGAGCAGTACTTC
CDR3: CASSLRVGQDNSYEQYF

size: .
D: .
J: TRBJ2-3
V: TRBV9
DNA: TGTGCCAGCAGTCGAATCACTACAGGACCTAGCACAGATACGCAGTATTTT
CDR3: CASSRITTGPSTDTQYF

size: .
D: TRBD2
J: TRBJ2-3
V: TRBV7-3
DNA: TGTGCCAGCAGCTTAAGTGGCCTAGCGGGGCAAGATACGCAGTATTTT
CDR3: CASSLSGLAGQDTQYF

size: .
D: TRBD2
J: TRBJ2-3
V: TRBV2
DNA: TGTGCCAGTGAGCGGGGGGACACAGATACGCAGTATTTT
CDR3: CASERGDTDTQYF

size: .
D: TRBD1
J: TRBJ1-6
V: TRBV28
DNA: TGTGCCAGCAGTTTAGGGACAGCGTGGAATTCACCCCTCCACTTT
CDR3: CASSLGTAWNSPLHF

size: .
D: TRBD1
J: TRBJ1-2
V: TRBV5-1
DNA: TGCGCCAGCAGCTTGGAGGCAGGGGGTAGAGTGAGTGGCTACACCTTC
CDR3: CASSLEAGGRVSGYTF

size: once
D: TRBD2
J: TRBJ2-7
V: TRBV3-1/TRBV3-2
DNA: TGTGCCAGCAGCCAAGTTCAACTAGCGGGCGGTTACGAGCAGTACTTC
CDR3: CASSQVQLAGGYEQYF

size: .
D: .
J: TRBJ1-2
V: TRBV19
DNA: TGTGCCAGTAGTGCAGCCGGGAGCCCTATCTCTGGCTACACCTTC
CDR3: CASSAAGSPISGYTF

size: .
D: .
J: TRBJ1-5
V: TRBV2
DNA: TGTGCCAGCAGTGGACCAGGGTATCAGCCCCAGCATTTT
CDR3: CASSGPGYQPQHF

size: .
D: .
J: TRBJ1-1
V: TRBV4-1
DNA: TGCGCCAGCAGCCCCACGTTCGGGGGGCGCGGGTACACTGAAGCTTTCTTT
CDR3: CASSPTFGGRGYTEAFF

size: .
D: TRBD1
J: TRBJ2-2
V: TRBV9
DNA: TGTGCCAGCAGCAGTGGGAGGGGGACAGGGGACTCCGGGGAGCTGTTTTTT
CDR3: CASSSGRGTGDSGELFF

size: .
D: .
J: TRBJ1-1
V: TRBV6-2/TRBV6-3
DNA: TGTGCCAGCAGTTACTCGATGTGGGGCTGGGCTTTCTTT
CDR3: CASSYSMWGWAFF

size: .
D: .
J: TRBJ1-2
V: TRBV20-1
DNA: TGCAGTGCTAGCACAGATGGCTACACCTTC
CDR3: CSASTDGYTF

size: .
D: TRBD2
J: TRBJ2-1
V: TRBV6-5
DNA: TGTGCCAGCAGTTACGAGCGGGACTCCTACAATGAGCAGTTCTTC
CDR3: CASSYERDSYNEQFF

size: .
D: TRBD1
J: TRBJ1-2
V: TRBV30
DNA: TGTGCCTGGAGTGCAGGACAGGGGGCGGGCTATGGCTACACCTTC
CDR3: CAWSAGQGAGYGYTF

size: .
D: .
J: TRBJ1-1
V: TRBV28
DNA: TGTGCCAGCAGTTTACTGGGGGGTGAGGGGACTGAAGCTTTCTTT
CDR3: CASSLLGGEGTEAFF

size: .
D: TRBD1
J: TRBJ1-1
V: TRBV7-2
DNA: TGTGCCAGCAGCCCCAGTCGGACAGGGGAAAACACTGAAGCTTTCTTT
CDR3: CASSPSRTGENTEAFF

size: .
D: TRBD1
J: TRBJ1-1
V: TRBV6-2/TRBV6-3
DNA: TGTGCCAGCAGCCCCGGACAGGGTCCTTCTTCGTTCTTT
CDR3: CASSPGQGPSSFF

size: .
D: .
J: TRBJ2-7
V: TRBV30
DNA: TGTGCCTGGAGTGGGCAGGGTCCCTACGAGCAGTACTTC
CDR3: CAWSGQGPYEQYF

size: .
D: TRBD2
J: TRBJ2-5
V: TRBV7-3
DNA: TGTGCCAGCAGCTTAGGGACTAGCGGGGGGTCCGGAGAGACCCAGTACTTC
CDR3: CASSLGTSGGSGETQYF

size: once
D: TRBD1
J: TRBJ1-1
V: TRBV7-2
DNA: TGTGCCAGCAGCTCACAGGGGGTGGCGAACACTGAAGCTTTCTTT
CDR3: CASSSQGVANTEAFF

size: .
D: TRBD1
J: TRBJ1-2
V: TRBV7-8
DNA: TGTGCCAGCAGCTTAGCGCTGGGACAGGAGGGGGGCTACACCTTC
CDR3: CASSLALGQEGGYTF

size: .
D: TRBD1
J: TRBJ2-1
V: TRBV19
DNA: TGTGCCAGCACAGGACAGGGAAGGGCCAATGAGCAGTTCTTC
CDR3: CASTGQGRANEQFF

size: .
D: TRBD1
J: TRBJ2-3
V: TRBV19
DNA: TGTGCCAGTGCACAGACAGGACAGGGGCCCTACACAGATACGCAGTATTTT
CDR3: CASAQTGQGPYTDTQYF

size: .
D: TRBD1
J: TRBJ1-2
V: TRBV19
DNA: TGTGCCAGTACGGGACAGGGGGCGTCTTATGGCTACACCTTC
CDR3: CASTGQGASYGYTF

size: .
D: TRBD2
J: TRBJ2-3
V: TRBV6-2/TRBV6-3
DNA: TGTGCCAGCAGTTACGGCTCGACTAGCAGAGGCACAGATACGCAGTATTTT
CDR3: CASSYGSTSRGTDTQYF

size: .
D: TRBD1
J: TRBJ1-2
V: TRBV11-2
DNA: TGTGCCAGCAGCCGTGACAGGGGGCATGGCTACACCTTC
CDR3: CASSRDRGHGYTF

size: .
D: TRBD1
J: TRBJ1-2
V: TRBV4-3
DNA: TGCGCCAGCAGCCAAACCGGGACAGGGGTTGGATATGGCTACACCTTC
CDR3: CASSQTGTGVGYGYTF

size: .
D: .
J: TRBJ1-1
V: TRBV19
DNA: TGTGCCAGTGGGCGGGAGGGGGTGAACACTGAAGCTTTCTTT
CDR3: CASGREGVNTEAFF

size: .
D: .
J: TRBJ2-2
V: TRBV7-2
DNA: TGTGCCAGCAGCTTACTCGGGGGGCGCGTCACCGGGGAGCTGTTTTTT
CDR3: CASSLLGGRVTGELFF

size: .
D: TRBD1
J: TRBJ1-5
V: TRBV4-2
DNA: TGTGCCAGCAGTCCCGAGTCAGGGGGCTATCAGCCCCAGCATTTT
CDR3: CASSPESGGYQPQHF

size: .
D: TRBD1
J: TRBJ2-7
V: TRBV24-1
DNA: TGTGCCACCAGTTCCTCCGGGACAGGGAACTACGAGCAGTACTTC
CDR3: CATSSSGTGNYEQYF

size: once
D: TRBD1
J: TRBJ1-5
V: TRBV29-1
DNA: TGCAGCGTGGGAGAGGCAGGGGGTAGCAATCAGCCCCAGCATTTT
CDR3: CSVGEAGGSNQPQHF

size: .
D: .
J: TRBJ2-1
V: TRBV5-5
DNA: TGTGCCAGCAGCCTACAGCCAAGCTCCTACAATGAGCAGTTCTTC
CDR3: CASSLQPSSYNEQFF

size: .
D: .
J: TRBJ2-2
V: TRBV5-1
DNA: TGCGCCAGCAGAACTGACAGGGGGGAGCTGTTTTTT
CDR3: CASRTDRGELFF

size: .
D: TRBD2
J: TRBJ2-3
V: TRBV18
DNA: TGTGCCAGCTCACCAGGCCCGGGAGGGACGGCAGATACGCAGTATTTT
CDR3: CASSPGPGGTADTQYF

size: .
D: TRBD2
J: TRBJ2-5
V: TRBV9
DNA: TGTGCCAGCAGCGCCCAAGCGGGGGGGCGTGAGACCCAGTACTTC
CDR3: CASSAQAGGRETQYF

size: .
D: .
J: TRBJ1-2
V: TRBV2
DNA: TGTGCCAGCAATCGGGGTACGGGAGGCTACACCTTC
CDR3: CASNRGTGGYTF

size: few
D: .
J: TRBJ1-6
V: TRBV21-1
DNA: TGTGCCAGCACCCGGGTCATTAATTCACCCCTCCACTTT
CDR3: CASTRVINSPLHF

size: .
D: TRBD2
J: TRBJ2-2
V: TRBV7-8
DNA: TGTGCCAGCAGCTTGGGGACTAGCGGGGTCGGGGAGCTGTTTTTT
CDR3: CASSLGTSGVGELFF

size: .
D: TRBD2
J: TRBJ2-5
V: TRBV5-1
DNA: TGCGCCAGCAGCAGGGGACGCCCGCGGGAGGACCAAGAGACCCAGTACTTC
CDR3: CASSRGRPREDQETQYF

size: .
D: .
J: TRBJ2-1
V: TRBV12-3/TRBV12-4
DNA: TGTGCCAGCAGAACTTCTAGGCTAGAGCAGTTCTTC
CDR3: CASRTSRLEQFF

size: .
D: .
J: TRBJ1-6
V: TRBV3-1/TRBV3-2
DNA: TGTGCCAGCAAGGGACTGGCAAATTCACCCCTCCACTTT
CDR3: CASKGLANSPLHF

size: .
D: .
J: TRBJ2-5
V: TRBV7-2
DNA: TGTGCCAGCAGCCCTAGCCTCCAAGAGACCCAGTACTTC
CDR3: CASSPSLQETQYF

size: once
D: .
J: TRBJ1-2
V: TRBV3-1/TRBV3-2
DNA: TGTGCCAGCAGCCACCGAGAGAGGAGACAGATCCTTTATGGCTACACCTTC
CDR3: CASSHRERRQILYGYTF

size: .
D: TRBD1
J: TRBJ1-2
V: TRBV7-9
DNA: TGTGCCAGCAGCTTAGGTAGACAGGGATATGGCTACACCTTC
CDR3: CASSLGRQGYGYTF

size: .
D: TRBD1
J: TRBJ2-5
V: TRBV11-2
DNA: TGTGCCAGCAGCTTACGGGTTGCCCGACAGGGATTCCCCGGGGAGACCCAGTACTTC
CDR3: CASSLRVARQGFPGETQYF

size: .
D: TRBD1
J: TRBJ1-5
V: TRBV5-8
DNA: TGTGCCAGTGGGACAGGGATTCAGCCCCAGCATTTT
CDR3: CASGTGIQPQHF

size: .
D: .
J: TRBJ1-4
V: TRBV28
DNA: TGTGCCAGCAGTTTTAGGCAGGGGAATGAAAAACTGTTTTTT
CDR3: CASSFRQGNEKLFF

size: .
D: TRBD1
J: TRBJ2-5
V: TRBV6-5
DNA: TGTGCCAGCAGGATGGACAGGGTAGAGACCCAGTACTTC
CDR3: CASRMDRVETQYF

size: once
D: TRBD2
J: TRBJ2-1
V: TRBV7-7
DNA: TGTGCTAGCAGCTTAGTTGCGGGAGGGCAAGTTGAGCAGTTCTTC
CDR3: CASSLVAGGQVEQFF

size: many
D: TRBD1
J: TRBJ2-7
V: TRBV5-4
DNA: TGTGCCAGCAGCTGGGACAGGGGGATTACGAAGCAGTACTTC
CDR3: CASSWDRGITKQYF

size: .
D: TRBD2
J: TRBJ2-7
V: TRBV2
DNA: TGTGCCAGCAGGGGGCTAGCGGAGTCGGGGGAGCAGTACTTC
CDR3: CASRGLAESGEQYF